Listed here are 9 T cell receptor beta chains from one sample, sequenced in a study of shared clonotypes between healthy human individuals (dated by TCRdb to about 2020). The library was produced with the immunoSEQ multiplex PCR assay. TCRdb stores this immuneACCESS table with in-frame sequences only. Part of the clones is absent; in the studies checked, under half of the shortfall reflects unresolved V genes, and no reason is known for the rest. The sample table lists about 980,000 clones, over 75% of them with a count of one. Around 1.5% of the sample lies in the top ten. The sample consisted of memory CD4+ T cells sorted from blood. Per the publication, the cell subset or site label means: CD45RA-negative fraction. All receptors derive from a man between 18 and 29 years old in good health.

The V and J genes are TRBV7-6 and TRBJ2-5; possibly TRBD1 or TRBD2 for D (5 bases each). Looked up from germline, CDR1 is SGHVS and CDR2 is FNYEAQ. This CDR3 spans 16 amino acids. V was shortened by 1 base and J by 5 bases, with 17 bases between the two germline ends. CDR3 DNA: TGTGCCAGCAGCTTAGATGCCGGGACGCCAAGGGAGACCCAGTACTTC. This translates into CASSLDAGTPRETQYF.

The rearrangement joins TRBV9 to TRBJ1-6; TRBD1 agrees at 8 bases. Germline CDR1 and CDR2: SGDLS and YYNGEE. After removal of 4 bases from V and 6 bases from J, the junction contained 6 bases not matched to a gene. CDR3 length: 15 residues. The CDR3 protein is CASSLRTGSNSPLHF. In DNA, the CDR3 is TGTGCCAGCAGCTTAAGGACAGGGAGTAATTCACCCCTCCACTTT.

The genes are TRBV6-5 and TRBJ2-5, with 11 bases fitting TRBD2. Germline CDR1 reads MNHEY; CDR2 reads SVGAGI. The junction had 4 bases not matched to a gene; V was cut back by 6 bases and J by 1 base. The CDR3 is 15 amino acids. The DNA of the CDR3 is TGTGCCAGCAGAAGACTAGCGGGGAGCCAAGAGACCCAGTACTTC. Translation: CASRRLAGSQETQYF.

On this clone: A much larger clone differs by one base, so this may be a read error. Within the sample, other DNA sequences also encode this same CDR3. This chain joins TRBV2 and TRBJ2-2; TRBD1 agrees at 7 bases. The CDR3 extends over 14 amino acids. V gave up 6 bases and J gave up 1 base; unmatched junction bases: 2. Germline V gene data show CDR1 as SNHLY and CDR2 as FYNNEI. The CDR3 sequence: CASSRDRNTGELFF. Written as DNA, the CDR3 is TGTGCCAGCAGCCGGGACAGGAACACCGGGGAGCTGTTTTTT.

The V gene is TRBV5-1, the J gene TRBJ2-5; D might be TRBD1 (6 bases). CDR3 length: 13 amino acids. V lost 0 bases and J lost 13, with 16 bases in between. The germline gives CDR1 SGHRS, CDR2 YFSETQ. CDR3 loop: CASSLETGSQGYF. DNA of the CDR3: TGCGCCAGCAGCTTGGAGACAGGAAGCCAGGGGTACTTC.

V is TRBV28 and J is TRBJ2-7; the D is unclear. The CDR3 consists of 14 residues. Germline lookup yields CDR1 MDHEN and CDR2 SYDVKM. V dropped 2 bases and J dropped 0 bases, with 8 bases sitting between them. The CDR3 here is CASSLGQISYEQYF. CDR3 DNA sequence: TGTGCCAGCAGTTTAGGTCAGATCTCCTACGAGCAGTACTTC.

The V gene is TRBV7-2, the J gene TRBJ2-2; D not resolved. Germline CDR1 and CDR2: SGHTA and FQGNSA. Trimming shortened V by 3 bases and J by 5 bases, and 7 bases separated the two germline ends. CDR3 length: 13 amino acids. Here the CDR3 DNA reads TGTGCCAGCAGCTTTATTGGGACCGGGGAGCTGTTTTTT. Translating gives CASSFIGTGELFF.

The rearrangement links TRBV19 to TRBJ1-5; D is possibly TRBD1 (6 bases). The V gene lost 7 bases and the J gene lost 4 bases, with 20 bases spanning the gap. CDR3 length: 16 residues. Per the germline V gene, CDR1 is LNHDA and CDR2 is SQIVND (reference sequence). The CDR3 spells CASKVVTGSFNQPQHF. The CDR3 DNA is TGTGCCAGTAAGGTCGTCACAGGGAGTTTTAATCAGCCCCAGCATTTT.

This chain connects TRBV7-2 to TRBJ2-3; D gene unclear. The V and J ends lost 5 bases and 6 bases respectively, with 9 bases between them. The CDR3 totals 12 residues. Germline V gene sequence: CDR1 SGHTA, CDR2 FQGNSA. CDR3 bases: TGTGCCAGCAGCGTCCATCTCGATACGCAGTATTTT. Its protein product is CASSVHLDTQYF.